The rows below give T cell receptor beta chains drawn from one sample of a study of identical twins. Via MiXCR, TCRdb re-called the 5' RACE reads, giving one row per CDR3 protein. The sample consists of more than 400,000 distinct CDR3 sequences, 15% of them appearing once. These same records also appear under a second study, on yellow fever vaccine responses in identical twins.

The sample taken for sequencing was CD4+ T cells sorted from blood. These receptors all stem from a woman aged 18-29 years in good health. CDR3s include the opening cysteine and the closing phenylalanine or tryptophan. The order of the fields is CDR3 length, D gene, J gene, clone size, V gene, CDR3 DNA, CDR3 protein. A D gene is named only where the DNA matches it firmly. Expanded clones get a size class; other rows say once, few or many, or leave the size out.

len: 14; d_gene: -; j_gene: TRBJ2-1; abundance: few; v_gene: TRBV2; CDR3nt: TGTGCCAGCAAGTCGGGGGCCATTCCCAATGAGCAGTTCTTC; CDR3aa: CASKSGAIPNEQFF
len: 17; d_gene: TRBD2; j_gene: TRBJ2-2; abundance: -; v_gene: TRBV4-1; CDR3nt: TGCGCCAGCAGCCGCGCTCTAGCGGGAGCGGACACCGGGGAGCTGTTTTTT; CDR3aa: CASSRALAGADTGELFF
len: 16; d_gene: -; j_gene: TRBJ1-1; abundance: -; v_gene: TRBV28; CDR3nt: TGTGCCAGCAGTTTACGTAGGGGACGGTTAAACACTGAAGCTTTCTTT; CDR3aa: CASSLRRGRLNTEAFF
len: 12; d_gene: -; j_gene: TRBJ2-2; abundance: -; v_gene: TRBV12-3/TRBV12-4; CDR3nt: TGCGTGGCAGGGAAAACGACCGGGGAGCTGTTTTTT; CDR3aa: CVAGKTTGELFF
len: 15; d_gene: -; j_gene: TRBJ2-7; abundance: -; v_gene: TRBV12-3/TRBV12-4; CDR3nt: TGTGCCAGCAGTGTGTCGACTAGTCCTCGGAGTGGGCAGTACTTC; CDR3aa: CASSVSTSPRSGQYF
len: 16; d_gene: TRBD2; j_gene: TRBJ2-1; abundance: -; v_gene: TRBV11-2; CDR3nt: TGTGCCAGCAGCTTGGCGGGACTAGCGGGAGTAAGGGAGCAGTTCTTC; CDR3aa: CASSLAGLAGVREQFF
len: 13; d_gene: -; j_gene: TRBJ2-3; abundance: -; v_gene: TRBV4-2; CDR3nt: TGTGCCAGCAGCCAAGAGCGGCGGGTCACGCAGTATTTT; CDR3aa: CASSQERRVTQYF
len: 14; d_gene: TRBD2; j_gene: TRBJ2-3; abundance: -; v_gene: TRBV18; CDR3nt: TGTGCCAGCTGCCCTAGCGGGGCCTCAGATACGCAGTATTTT; CDR3aa: CASCPSGASDTQYF
len: 16; d_gene: TRBD1; j_gene: TRBJ1-5; abundance: -; v_gene: TRBV12-3/TRBV12-4; CDR3nt: TGTGCCAGCACTATCCATGGACAGGGGGCGAGTCAGCCCCAGCATTTT; CDR3aa: CASTIHGQGASQPQHF
len: 13; d_gene: -; j_gene: TRBJ1-1; abundance: few; v_gene: TRBV12-3/TRBV12-4; CDR3nt: TGTGCCAGCACCTTATACCCGAACACTGAAGCTTTCTTT; CDR3aa: CASTLYPNTEAFF
len: 13; d_gene: -; j_gene: TRBJ1-5; abundance: -; v_gene: TRBV12-3/TRBV12-4; CDR3nt: TGTGCCAGCAGTTTTAACATGAGGCAGCCCCAGCATTTT; CDR3aa: CASSFNMRQPQHF
len: 15; d_gene: -; j_gene: TRBJ1-5; abundance: -; v_gene: TRBV12-3/TRBV12-4; CDR3nt: TGTGCCAGCAGGGAGACAGAAGTTAGCAATCAGCCCCAGCATTTT; CDR3aa: CASRETEVSNQPQHF
len: 14; d_gene: -; j_gene: TRBJ1-2; abundance: few; v_gene: TRBV7-2; CDR3nt: TGTGCCAGCAGCTTAAATTGGGGAGGGCCTGGCTACACCTTC; CDR3aa: CASSLNWGGPGYTF
len: 15; d_gene: TRBD2; j_gene: TRBJ2-3; abundance: few; v_gene: TRBV7-8; CDR3nt: TGTGCCAGCAGCTTAGCGCGGGGGGGCCCAGATACGCAGTATTTT; CDR3aa: CASSLARGGPDTQYF
len: 16; d_gene: TRBD2; j_gene: TRBJ2-1; abundance: -; v_gene: TRBV9; CDR3nt: TGTGCCAGCAGCTATGCGGGGGACTTCCCGAACCATGAGCAGTTCTTC; CDR3aa: CASSYAGDFPNHEQFF
len: 15; d_gene: -; j_gene: TRBJ2-1; abundance: -; v_gene: TRBV7-9; CDR3nt: TGTGCCACGTGGGGACTGACGAGCTCCTACAATGAGCAGTTCTTC; CDR3aa: CATWGLTSSYNEQFF
len: 15; d_gene: -; j_gene: TRBJ2-5; abundance: few; v_gene: TRBV12-3/TRBV12-4; CDR3nt: TGTGCCAGCAGGCTGGGACACCAACTCCAAGAGACCCAGTACTTC; CDR3aa: CASRLGHQLQETQYF
len: 13; d_gene: -; j_gene: TRBJ2-3; abundance: few; v_gene: TRBV20-1; CDR3nt: TGCAGTGCTAGATTGGCGCGCACAGATACGCAGTATTTT; CDR3aa: CSARLARTDTQYF